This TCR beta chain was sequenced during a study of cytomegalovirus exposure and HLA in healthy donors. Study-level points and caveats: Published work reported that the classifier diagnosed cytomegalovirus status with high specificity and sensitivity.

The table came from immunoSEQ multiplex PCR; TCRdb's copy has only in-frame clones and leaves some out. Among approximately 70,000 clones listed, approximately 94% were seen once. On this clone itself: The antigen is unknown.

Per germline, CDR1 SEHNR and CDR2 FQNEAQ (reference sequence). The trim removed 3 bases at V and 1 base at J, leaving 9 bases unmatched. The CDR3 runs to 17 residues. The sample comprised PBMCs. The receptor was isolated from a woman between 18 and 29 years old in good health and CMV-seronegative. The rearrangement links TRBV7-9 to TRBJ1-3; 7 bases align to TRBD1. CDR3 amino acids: CASSLGRGPSSGNTIYF. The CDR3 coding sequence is TGTGCCAGCAGCTTGGGTAGGGGGCCTTCGTCTGGAAACACCATATATTTT.